This record concerns one TCR beta chain sequence. The sample is drawn from a study of cytomegalovirus exposure and HLA in healthy donors. The CDR3 is made up of 14 amino acids. Germline-derived CDR1 and CDR2 are SGHRS and YFSETQ. Trimming pared 4 bases from V and 8 bases from J, leaving 18 bases between. PCR amplification relied on 60 Vbeta primers (plus 13 Jbeta primers). Generated by immunoSEQ multiplex PCR, the TCRdb table keeps only in-frame clones and is missing some. This table holds approximately 120,000 clones, 72% found once. This TCR was sampled from a man under 40 in good health and CMV-seronegative. Material for sequencing was PBMCs. The chain couples TRBV5-1 to TRBJ1-2; possible D gene TRBD1, 5 bases. The CDR3, as DNA: TGCGCCAGCAGCGTGTCGGGACTGAGGGAGGGCTACACCTTC. Its protein product is CASSVSGLREGYTF.